The sequence of this T cell receptor (beta chain) was determined in a study of beta chain features in type 1 diabetes. About the research overall: Examination of sorted cells across all samples involved about 99 million cells.

Germline loops: CDR1 MGHRA, CDR2 YSYEKL. Deletions cut 0 bases from V and 0 bases from J, with 12 bases between. The CDR3 covers 16 residues. Concerning this clone: Its antigen is as yet unknown.

Expressed TCRB transcripts were sequenced because the entire RNA isolate underwent reverse transcription. The table came from immunoSEQ multiplex PCR; TCRdb's copy has only in-frame clones and leaves some out. In the table there are hundreds of thousands of clones, over 12% of which are singletons. Overall study findings and caveats: The study found moderately but significantly shorter TCRB CDR3s in all four CD4+ subsets of Type 1 diabetes patients. Naive, central memory and Treg TCRB repertoires seemed to resemble each other more closely in patients than they did in healthy donors. Unsettled here was the matter of whether HLA type influences TCRB rearrangement.

The sequencing input was naive CD4+ T cells from blood. The chain uses TRBV4-1 and TRBJ2-7; D remains unclear. The clonotype was recovered from a man between 18 and 29 years old with type 1 diabetes. The CDR3 loop is CASSQDGPGGSYEQYF. Here the CDR3 DNA reads TGCGCCAGCAGCCAAGACGGTCCGGGTGGCTCCTACGAGCAGTACTTC.